These 32 T cell receptor beta chains came from one sample sequenced in a study of blood T cell repertoires in COVID-19. The data were produced by immunoSEQ multiplex PCR, yet TCRdb's version contains in-frame clones alone and is incomplete. The table lists around 250,000 clones, around four fifths of them singletons. Sequences were obtained from peripheral blood. These receptors were taken from a man aged 60-69 years who had recovered from COVID-19.

This clone occurred once. The chain carries TRBV5-4 and TRBJ2-1, with TRBD2 matching 12 bases. The CDR3 has 18 amino acids. Germline lookup yields CDR1 SGHNT and CDR2 YYREEE (reference sequence). V gave up 0 bases and J gave up 8 bases; unmatched junction bases: 12. CDR3 nucleotides: TGTGCCAGCAGCTTGGGGTGGGCTAGCGGGAGGGCCAAAGATGAGCAGTTCTTC. Protein: CASSLGWASGRAKDEQFF.

The V and J genes are TRBV9 and TRBJ2-7, with 10 bases matching TRBD2. CDR3 length: 17 amino acids. V shed 0 bases and J 2 bases; nucleotides not matched to a gene: 8. Looked up from germline, CDR1 is SGDLS and CDR2 is YYNGEE. The CDR3 reads CASSVDLAGVAPYEQYF. In nucleotides, the CDR3 is TGTGCCAGCAGCGTAGATCTAGCGGGAGTTGCGCCCTACGAGCAGTACTTC. Drawing the rest from reference TRBV9 and TRBJ2-7, the complete variable domain is DSGVTQTPKHLITATGQRVTLRCSPRSGDLSVYWYQQSLDQGLQFLIQYYNGEERAKGNILERFSAQQFPDLHSELNLSSLELGDSALYFCASSVDLAGVAPYEQYFGPGTRLTVT.

The chain employs TRBV15 and TRBJ2-5; 11 nucleotides agree with TRBD2. From germline, CDR1 is LNHNV and CDR2 YYDKDF (reference sequence). V gave up 7 bases and J gave up 2 bases; unmatched junction bases: 6. The CDR3 extends over 15 amino acids. The CDR3 coding sequence is TGTGCCACCAAGGGGACTAGCGGATTACAAGAGACCCAGTACTTC. It yields the protein CATKGTSGLQETQYF. The complete variable domain, with remaining parts taken from reference TRBV15 and TRBJ2-5, reads DAMVIQNPRYQVTQFGKPVTLSCSQTLNHNVMYWYQQKSSQAPKLLFHYYDKDFNNEADTPDNFQSRRPNTSFCFLDIRSPGLGDTAMYLCATKGTSGLQETQYFGPGTRLLVL.

This rearrangement joins TRBV11-2 to TRBJ2-1; 13 bases are a match to TRBD2. Trimming cost V 5 bases and J 7 bases; bases outside gene matches: 5. This CDR3 is built from 15 residues. CDR1 is SGHAT, CDR2 FQNNGV, per germline. This CDR3 is CASSRTSGSINEQFF. CDR3 nucleotides: TGTGCCAGCAGCAGGACTAGCGGGAGTATTAATGAGCAGTTCTTC.

The CDR3 here is CAWGARDRGNEKLFF. The DNA for the CDR3 is TGTGCCTGGGGAGCCCGGGACAGGGGAAATGAAAAACTGTTTTTT. V and J are TRBV30 and TRBJ1-4; TRBD1 agrees at 10 bases. J was trimmed by 5 bases and V by 5 bases; bases with no gene match: 8. The CDR3 sequence is 15 residues long. The germline V gene has CDR1 GTSNPN and CDR2 SVGIG (reference sequence).

Notes on this clone: One junction end disagrees with the germline gene, perhaps due to a read error. The rearrangement joins TRBV23-1 to TRBJ2-1; 7 bases map to TRBD1. TRBV23-1 is classed as an ORF, of uncertain function. There are 18 residues in the CDR3. The CDR3 protein is CASSQPRIGLPRQGEEFF. CDR3 coding DNA: TGCGCCAGCAGTCAACCCCGTATAGGACTCCCCCGACAGGGTGAGGAGTTCTTC.

V gene TRBV5-1 combines with J gene TRBJ1-2; TRBD1 matches at 8 bases. V shed 4 bases, J shed 6 bases, and the junction held 8 bases outside the gene matches. This CDR3 spans 14 amino acids. Per the germline V gene, CDR1 is SGHRS and CDR2 is YFSETQ. The CDR3, as DNA: TGCGCCAGCAGCGTGGGGGACAGGCCGGATGGCTACACCTTC. Translated, it gives CASSVGDRPDGYTF.

CDR3 in amino acids: CASSLLRTGGQETQYF. In nucleotides, the CDR3 is TGTGCCAGCAGTCTCCTCCGGACAGGGGGCCAAGAGACCCAGTACTTC. The chain carries TRBV28 and TRBJ2-5, with 10 bases lining up with TRBD1. V was clipped by 5 bases and J by 1 base; unmatched bases: 7. This CDR3 has 16 residues. Germline V CDR1 and CDR2: MDHEN, SYDVKM.

The chain couples TRBV7-8 to TRBJ1-1, with 11 bases that match TRBD1. Trimming at V came to 4 bases and at J to 4 bases, leaving 5 bases not matched to a gene. The CDR3 runs 15 residues. CDR1 and CDR2 from the germline V gene are SGHVS and FQNEAQ. As DNA, the CDR3 is TGTGCCAGCAGCTCCACCGGGACAGGGGGCACTGAAGCTTTCTTT. As protein: CASSSTGTGGTEAFF.

In this sample, this clone turned up a few times. The CDR3 sequence is CASSLGEAWVAKNIQYF. CDR3 sequence (DNA): TGCGCCAGCAGCTTGGGAGAGGCATGGGTAGCCAAAAACATTCAGTACTTC. This chain uses TRBV5-1 with TRBJ2-4; unclear D gene. This CDR3 contains 17 residues. The V and J ends lost 0 bases and 0 bases respectively, with 13 bases between them. The germline gives CDR1 SGHRS, CDR2 YFSETQ.

The rearrangement uses TRBV4-2 and TRBJ1-2; D remains ambiguous. The ends were cut back, 4 bases at V and 2 bases at J, with 11 bases in the middle. The CDR3 runs 14 residues. Germline CDR1 reads LGHNA; CDR2 reads YNFKEQ. The CDR3 sequence: CASSPLEGNYGYTF. CDR3 nucleotide sequence: TGTGCCAGCAGCCCCCTTGAGGGAAACTATGGCTACACCTTC.

This chain uses TRBV5-6 with TRBJ1-2, with D unresolved. The V and J ends lost 4 bases and 0 bases respectively, with 16 bases between them. Germline V lookup: CDR1 SGHDT, CDR2 YYEEEE. The CDR3 runs to 16 residues. As DNA, the CDR3 is TGTGCCAGCAGCCCCGGCTACAGTTCGACTAACTATGGCTACACCTTC. This sequence encodes CASSPGYSSTNYGYTF.

The V gene is TRBV24-1, the J gene TRBJ2-4; TRBD1 agrees at 10 bases. The CDR3 spans 15 residues. Trimming took 9 bases from V and 2 from J; bases not matched to a gene: 6. CDR1 KGHDR and CDR2 SFDVKD come from the germline V gene. DNA for the CDR3: TGTGCCACCTCTCCGGACAGGGGGTCCAAAAACATTCAGTACTTC. Translated: CATSPDRGSKNIQYF.

This chain uses TRBV18 with TRBJ2-6; 9 nucleotides align to TRBD2. Unmatched junction bases numbered 9, after V lost 3 bases and J lost 0 bases. The CDR3 runs 19 residues. Germline CDR1 KGHSH, CDR2 LQKENI. Here the CDR3 DNA reads TGTGCCAGCTCACCCTATCGGGGACTAGCCCTCTCTGGGGCCAACGTCCTGACTTTC. Encoded protein: CASSPYRGLALSGANVLTF.

This chain uses TRBV18 with TRBJ2-7; 7 bases map to TRBD1. The J segment lost 3 bases and the V segment lost 5 bases, leaving 7 bases of the junction unmatched. This CDR3 comprises 14 residues. The germline V gene encodes CDR1 KGHSH and CDR2 LQKENI. The DNA for the CDR3 is TGTGCCAGCTCAGCCCGACAGGGTAGCTACGAGCAGTACTTC. This gives the protein CASSARQGSYEQYF.

The DNA of the CDR3 is TGTGCCAGCGACCCCGGACAGGGTCTCGGCAATGAGCAGTTCTTC. As protein: CASDPGQGLGNEQFF. V is TRBV2 and J is TRBJ2-1; TRBD1 matches at 8 bases. There are 15 residues in the CDR3. The germline CDR1 and CDR2 sequences are SNHLY and FYNNEI. J was trimmed by 6 bases and V by 8 bases; bases with no gene match: 12.

This clone was seen more than once but under ten times. The genes are TRBV29-1 and TRBJ2-5, with 13 positions matching TRBD2. Germline CDR1 is SQVTM and CDR2 is ANQGSEA. The V and J ends lost 6 bases and 1 base, in that order; junction bases with no gene match: 5. The CDR3 contains 15 residues. DNA of the CDR3: TGCAGCGTCTCGGGACTAGCGGGATTCCAAGAGACCCAGTACTTC. Its protein product is CSVSGLAGFQETQYF.

V gene TRBV27 combines with J gene TRBJ2-4; the D gene is possibly TRBD2 (6 bases). V lost 6 bases and J 9 bases, leaving 21 bases between the germline ends. CDR1 is MNHEY and CDR2 is SMNVEV in the germline V gene (reference sequence). The CDR3 runs to 15 residues. CDR3 region: CASSPTRGIHGIQYF. CDR3 DNA sequence: TGTGCCAGCAGCCCGACGCGGGGTATTCATGGCATTCAGTACTTC.

This chain uses TRBV28 with TRBJ2-7, with 9 nucleotides matching TRBD1. This CDR3 spans 15 amino acids. The V gene end was trimmed by 2 bases and the J gene end by 7 bases; junction bases not matched to a gene: 9. Germline CDR1 is MDHEN and CDR2 is SYDVKM. CDR3 DNA: TGTGCCAGCAGTTTACCCAGGGACAGGGTGAGGGAGCAGTACTTC. Translation gives CASSLPRDRVREQYF.

The chain combines TRBV2 with TRBJ1-3; unclear D gene. Between the trimmed V and J ends, which lost 0 bases and 1 base, there was a span of 13 bases. The CDR3 contains 17 residues. CDR1 is SNHLY, CDR2 FYNNEI, per germline. The CDR3 spells CASSEARRGRSGNTIYF. CDR3 in DNA: TGTGCCAGCAGTGAAGCGCGTAGAGGGAGATCTGGAAACACCATATATTTT. Combining the CDR3 with reference TRBV2 and TRBJ1-3 gives the whole variable domain EPEVTQTPSHQVTQMGQEVILRCVPISNHLYFYWYRQILGQKVEFLVSFYNNEISEKSEIFDDQFSVERPDGSNFTLKIRSTKLEDSAMYFCASSEARRGRSGNTIYFGEGSWLTVV.

The genes are TRBV28 and TRBJ2-7, with D possibly being TRBD1 (6 bases). V gave up 6 bases and J gave up 4 bases, with 28 bases separating them. Per the germline V gene, CDR1 is MDHEN and CDR2 is SYDVKM. The CDR3 consists of 18 residues. The CDR3 reads CASSNSRGRDRTAYEQYF. The CDR3, as DNA: TGTGCCAGCAGCAATTCGCGCGGACGAGACAGGACCGCTTACGAGCAGTACTTC.

This chain links TRBV6-6 with TRBJ2-2; 7 bases are shared with TRBD2. This CDR3 has 14 residues. Germline CDR1 reads MNHNY; CDR2 reads SVGAGI (reference sequence). Trimming at V came to 8 bases and at J to 6 bases, leaving 9 bases not matched to a gene. CDR3 sequence reads: CASWRESASGELFF. The DNA of the CDR3 is TGTGCCAGCTGGCGGGAGTCCGCGTCCGGGGAGCTGTTTTTT.

V is TRBV19 and J is TRBJ2-7; TRBD1 aligns across 7 bases. The V gene's germline CDR1 is LNHDA and CDR2 SQIVND (reference sequence). V shed 5 bases and J 12 bases; nucleotides not matched to a gene: 19. The CDR3 is 15 residues long. The CDR3 spells CASSPQLRDSATRYF. The CDR3 region has the DNA TGTGCCAGTAGTCCCCAACTGAGGGACAGTGCTACGAGGTACTTC.

This clone was counted a few times. This rearrangement joins TRBV5-1 to TRBJ2-7, with 7 bases lining up with TRBD1. V lost 0 bases and J lost 2; bases outside the gene matches: 8. This CDR3 contains 16 residues. Germline lookup yields CDR1 SGHRS and CDR2 YFSETQ. The DNA for the CDR3 is TGCGCCAGCAGCTTGGCCACGGGACAGAACACCTACGAGCAGTACTTC. Protein product: CASSLATGQNTYEQYF.

This clone came up once. The V call is TRBV7-9, the J call TRBJ1-1; TRBD1 might be the D (6 bases). Germline CDR1 is SEHNR and CDR2 is FQNEAQ (reference sequence). This CDR3 comprises 16 residues. V lost 6 bases, J lost 2 bases, and 19 bases lay in between. Here the CDR3 reads CASRGEKRTANTEAFF. CDR3 nucleotide sequence: TGTGCCAGCAGGGGGGAAAAAAGGACAGCAAACACTGAAGCTTTCTTT.

The chain uses TRBV28 and TRBJ2-1; D is perhaps TRBD2 (6 bases). V was clipped by 4 bases and J by 6 bases, with 13 bases between them. CDR1 is MDHEN and CDR2 is SYDVKM in the germline V gene. The CDR3 is 14 residues long. Here the CDR3 DNA reads TGTGCCAGCAGTTACCCGTTGGGGGGCAATGAGCAGTTCTTC. Translating it yields CASSYPLGGNEQFF.

The chain links TRBV2 to TRBJ1-2; unclear D gene. Germline CDR1 and CDR2: SNHLY and FYNNEI. This CDR3 spans 16 amino acids. V gave up 4 bases and J gave up 8 bases, with 23 bases separating them. The CDR3 is CASSVLPGATADGYTF. The CDR3 bases are TGTGCCAGCAGTGTCCTACCGGGAGCTACCGCCGACGGCTACACCTTC. Full variable domain (rest looked up from reference TRBV2 and TRBJ1-2): EPEVTQTPSHQVTQMGQEVILRCVPISNHLYFYWYRQILGQKVEFLVSFYNNEISEKSEIFDDQFSVERPDGSNFTLKIRSTKLEDSAMYFCASSVLPGATADGYTFGSGTRLTVV.

The chain carries TRBV2 and TRBJ1-2; D gene ambiguous. CDR1 SNHLY and CDR2 FYNNEI come from the germline V gene. V was shortened by 4 bases and J by 7 bases, with 13 bases between the two germline ends. The CDR3 extends over 13 amino acids. As DNA, the CDR3 is TGTGCCAGCAGTGTCGATCCGAGTGGTGGCTACACCTTC. Translating gives CASSVDPSGGYTF.

V and J are TRBV28 and TRBJ1-1; D is undetermined. There are 15 residues in the CDR3. CDR1 and CDR2 from the germline V gene are MDHEN and SYDVKM. Trimming removed 4 bases from V and 1 base from J, with 13 bases in between. The CDR3, as DNA: TGTGCCAGCAGTTCTCCGGGCGGGAGGAACACTGAAGCTTTCTTT. This encodes CASSSPGGRNTEAFF.

The chain has TRBV7-9 and TRBJ2-7; D remains unclear. Germline assignment: CDR1 SEHNR and CDR2 FQNEAQ (reference sequence). Trimming removed 3 bases from V and 5 bases from J, with 11 bases in between. This CDR3 is 13 amino acids long. CDR3 sequence reads: CASSFGQSDEQYF. The CDR3 DNA reads TGTGCCAGCAGCTTTGGGCAGTCTGACGAGCAGTACTTC.

This clone was recorded a few times. This chain connects TRBV5-1 to TRBJ2-7, with 7 bases that match TRBD1. The germline CDR1 and CDR2 sequences are SGHRS and YFSETQ. J lost 2 bases, V lost 0 bases, and 2 bases had no gene match. There are 14 residues in the CDR3. In nucleotides, the CDR3 is TGCGCCAGCAGCTTGGGACAGGGCCCCTACGAGCAGTACTTC. It codes for CASSLGQGPYEQYF.

The rearrangement uses TRBV15 and TRBJ2-7; possibly TRBD2 for D (6 bases). V dropped 1 base and J dropped 0 bases, with 10 bases sitting between them. CDR1 and CDR2 from the germline V gene are LNHNV and YYDKDF (reference sequence). The CDR3 extends over 15 amino acids. CDR3 nucleotides: TGTGCCACCAGCAGAGCGGGGGATGGCTCCTACGAGCAGTACTTC. This translates into CATSRAGDGSYEQYF.